Each of the 2 T cell receptor beta chains below was sequenced from the same sample in a study of CD8 T cells in ankylosing spondylitis. MiXCR was run by TCRdb on the 5' RACE reads, yielding one entry per CDR3 protein. The profile shows about 320,000 distinct CDR3 sequences, approximately 10% of them singletons. Sequencing input: blood, either unsorted or a sorted T cell fraction (not recorded which). The receptors originated from a female donor with ankylosing spondylitis or in good health (not recorded which).

This clonotype was picked up many times. The chain couples TRBV20-1 to TRBJ2-7; D remains unclear. V dropped 1 base and J dropped 0 bases, with 1 base sitting between them. Looked up from germline, CDR1 is DFQATT and CDR2 is SNEGSKA (reference sequence). This CDR3 spans 11 amino acids. The CDR3 sequence: CSARGSYEQYF. CDR3 nucleotide sequence: TGCAGTGCTAGAGGCTCCTACGAGCAGTACTTC.

The table lists this clonotype with many counts. The V call is TRBV24-1, the J call TRBJ2-3; tentatively, D is TRBD1 (6 bases). The CDR3 covers 14 residues. Germline CDR1 is KGHDR and CDR2 is SFDVKD. Deletions cut 4 bases from V and 1 base from J, with 8 bases between. CDR3 sequence reads: CATSDPGGTDTQYF. In DNA, the CDR3 is TGTGCCACCAGTGACCCAGGGGGCACAGATACGCAGTATTTT.